The rows below give T cell receptor beta chains drawn from one sample of a study of CD8 T cells in ankylosing spondylitis. TCRdb passed the 5' RACE reads through MiXCR, listing each CDR3 protein once. The data contain some 180,000 distinct CDR3 sequences, about 20% of them singletons. The sample comprised blood, either unsorted or a sorted T cell fraction (not recorded which). The receptors shown here come from a male donor under 30 with ankylosing spondylitis or in good health (not recorded which). Both conserved end residues are part of each CDR3. Each record gives: CDR3 DNA, CDR3 protein, J gene, D gene, V gene, clone size. D genes are given only for firm matches. The listing skips clone size in some rows; elsewhere it reads once, few, many or a size class.

DNA: TGTGCCAGCAGTTTATCGCTCAATGGGGAAAAACTGTTTTTT; CDR3: CASSLSLNGEKLFF; J: TRBJ1-4; D: -; V: TRBV27; size: many
DNA: TGTGCCAGCAGCCAAGAGGTTAGCGGGATGTCGGCCAAAAACATTCAGTACTTC; CDR3: CASSQEVSGMSAKNIQYF; J: TRBJ2-4; D: TRBD2; V: TRBV4-2; size: many
DNA: TGTGCCATCAGGGAGGGACATTCCTGGGGCGCAGATACGCAGTATTTT; CDR3: CAIREGHSWGADTQYF; J: TRBJ2-3; D: -; V: TRBV10-3; size: many
DNA: TGTGCCAGCAGCTTAGGCCACACCTCTGGAAACACCATATATTTT; CDR3: CASSLGHTSGNTIYF; J: TRBJ1-3; D: -; V: TRBV7-2; size: few
DNA: TGTGCCAGCAGTTCTTTAGGGCCTAGTGAAAAACTGTTTTTT; CDR3: CASSSLGPSEKLFF; J: TRBJ1-4; D: -; V: TRBV12-3/TRBV12-4; size: many
DNA: TGCAGTGCTAGAGATGCCGTCGGAAACTCGGGGAATGAGCAGTTCTTC; CDR3: CSARDAVGNSGNEQFF; J: TRBJ2-1; D: -; V: TRBV20-1; size: few
DNA: TGTGCCAGCAGTGACTCGAATCATCGCTCTGGGGCCAACGTCCTGACTTTC; CDR3: CASSDSNHRSGANVLTF; J: TRBJ2-6; D: -; V: TRBV6-4; size: -
DNA: TGCAGTGCTAGAGAACGGGATTTCACTGAAGCTTTCTTT; CDR3: CSARERDFTEAFF; J: TRBJ1-1; D: -; V: TRBV20-1; size: many
DNA: TGTGCCAGCCACCCAAGTGACCTTCAAACAAGAAACACCATATATTTT; CDR3: CASHPSDLQTRNTIYF; J: TRBJ1-3; D: -; V: TRBV6-6; size: many
DNA: TGTGCCACCAGCAGAGATCCAGTAGGGCGAGGGGGAGGCAATGAGCAGTTCTTC; CDR3: CATSRDPVGRGGGNEQFF; J: TRBJ2-1; D: -; V: TRBV15; size: few
DNA: TGTGCCAGCAGTATGGGACAGACCTACAATGAGCAGTTCTTC; CDR3: CASSMGQTYNEQFF; J: TRBJ2-1; D: TRBD1; V: TRBV2; size: many
DNA: TGTGCCAGCAGCCCGGGGGGGAAAAACATTCAGTACTTC; CDR3: CASSPGGKNIQYF; J: TRBJ2-4; D: TRBD2; V: TRBV5-5; size: many
DNA: TGCAGCGTTGTCGACGGCGGAAAGGGCTGGGAGCAGTACTTC; CDR3: CSVVDGGKGWEQYF; J: TRBJ2-7; D: -; V: TRBV29-1; size: many
DNA: TGTGCCAGCAGTTTCCGCGGTGGGGGGCGCGACTATGGCTACACCTTC; CDR3: CASSFRGGGRDYGYTF; J: TRBJ1-2; D: -; V: TRBV27; size: many
DNA: TGTGCCAGCAGTTACGGGACAGGGGGTGGTTCTGGAAACACCATATATTTT; CDR3: CASSYGTGGGSGNTIYF; J: TRBJ1-3; D: TRBD1; V: TRBV6-5; size: -
DNA: TGCAGTGCTACAGATATGGGGGCTCACGAAAAACTGTTTTTT; CDR3: CSATDMGAHEKLFF; J: TRBJ1-4; D: -; V: TRBV20-1; size: many
DNA: TGTGCCAGCAGTTCCATCCGGGAGGTGGCAGATACGCAGTATTTT; CDR3: CASSSIREVADTQYF; J: TRBJ2-3; D: TRBD2; V: TRBV6-2/TRBV6-3; size: -
DNA: TGCGCCAGCACGCCAGTGGATATAGGGTACGAGCAGTACTTC; CDR3: CASTPVDIGYEQYF; J: TRBJ2-7; D: -; V: TRBV5-1; size: few
DNA: TGTGCCAGCAGCTTCCATACTGGGGAGGTATCAGATACGCAGTATTTT; CDR3: CASSFHTGEVSDTQYF; J: TRBJ2-3; D: -; V: TRBV7-2; size: many
DNA: TGCAGCGTGCTATTAGACTGGTCCGAGCAGTACTTC; CDR3: CSVLLDWSEQYF; J: TRBJ2-7; D: -; V: TRBV29-1; size: many
DNA: TGTGCCAGCAGTCTGGGGCAGAATTATGAAGCTTTCTTT; CDR3: CASSLGQNYEAFF; J: TRBJ1-1; D: -; V: TRBV6-1; size: -
DNA: TGTGCCAGCAGTTACTCGTGGGACACCCCGTTCAACACTGAAGCTTTCTTT; CDR3: CASSYSWDTPFNTEAFF; J: TRBJ1-1; D: -; V: TRBV6-5; size: many
DNA: TGTGCCAGCAGCCAACTACGGGACAGTAACTCCTACAATGAGCAGTTCTTC; CDR3: CASSQLRDSNSYNEQFF; J: TRBJ2-1; D: TRBD1; V: TRBV3-1; size: many
DNA: TGTGCCAGCAGCCCAACTAGCGCTGAGCAGTTCTTC; CDR3: CASSPTSAEQFF; J: TRBJ2-1; D: TRBD2; V: TRBV7-6; size: many
DNA: TGTGCCAGCAGCAAAGCGGGACCGGGGGGCAATTACAATGAGCAGTTCTTC; CDR3: CASSKAGPGGNYNEQFF; J: TRBJ2-1; D: -; V: TRBV21-1; size: -